This T cell receptor (beta chain) was obtained from a study of blood T cell repertoires in COVID-19. After removal of 0 bases from V and 0 bases from J, the junction contained 6 bases not matched to a gene. The CDR3 has 18 amino acids. The germline CDR1 and CDR2 sequences are SGHRS and YFSETQ. The study drew participants aged about 18 to 89 years from 20 to 30 US areas. Researchers sorted participants into cohorts using their self-reported clinical history. Either two negative PCRs, clearance, or symptom resolution qualified Cohort 3 donors as recovered. Profiling relied on immunoSEQ multiplex PCR, and the TCRdb table lists in-frame clones only, not all of them. This table holds around 150,000 clones, roughly 80% found once. This clone appeared once.

The V call is TRBV5-1, the J call TRBJ2-3; 11 nucleotides line up with TRBD2. Sequencing used PBMCs or T cells enriched from blood (not recorded which). This clonotype was obtained from a man aged 45-65 years who had recovered from COVID-19. The CDR3 loop is CASSLGLAGGVSTDTQYF. For the CDR3, the DNA is TGCGCCAGCAGCTTGGGTCTAGCGGGAGGCGTAAGCACAGATACGCAGTATTTT.